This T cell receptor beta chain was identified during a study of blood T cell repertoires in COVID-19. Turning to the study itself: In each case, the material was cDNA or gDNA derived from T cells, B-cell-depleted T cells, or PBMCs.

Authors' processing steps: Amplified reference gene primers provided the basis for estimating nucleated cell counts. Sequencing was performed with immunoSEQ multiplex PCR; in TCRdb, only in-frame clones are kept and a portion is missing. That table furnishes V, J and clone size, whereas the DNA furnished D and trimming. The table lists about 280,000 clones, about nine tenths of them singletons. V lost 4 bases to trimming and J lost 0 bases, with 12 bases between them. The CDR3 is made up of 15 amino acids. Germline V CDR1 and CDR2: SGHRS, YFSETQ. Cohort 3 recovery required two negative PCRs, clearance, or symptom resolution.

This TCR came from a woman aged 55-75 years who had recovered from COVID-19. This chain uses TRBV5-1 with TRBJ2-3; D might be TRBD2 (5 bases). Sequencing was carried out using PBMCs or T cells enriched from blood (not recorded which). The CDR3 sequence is CASSPLRGSTDTQYF. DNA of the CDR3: TGCGCCAGCAGCCCCCTCCGCGGGAGCACAGATACGCAGTATTTT. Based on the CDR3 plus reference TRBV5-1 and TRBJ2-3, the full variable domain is KAGVTQTPRYLIKTRGQQVTLSCSPISGHRSVSWYQQTPGQGLQFLFEYFSETQRNKGNFPGRFSGRQFSNSRSEMNVSTLELGDSALYLCASSPLRGSTDTQYFGPGTRLTVL.